This T cell receptor beta chain was identified during a study of cytomegalovirus exposure and HLA in healthy donors. General study findings and limits: Overall, 164 TCR beta chains were annotated as cytomegalovirus-associated.

PCR amplification relied on 60 Vbeta primers (plus 13 Jbeta primers). The table came from immunoSEQ multiplex PCR; TCRdb's copy has only in-frame clones and leaves some out. The data show 85,000 to 130,000 clones, over 9.5% seen once. For this clone: Its antigen remains unidentified.

This receptor was taken from a man aged 35 to 55 in good health and CMV-seropositive. The sequenced sample was PBMCs.

The CDR3 sequence: CSVEDRPYEQYF. CDR3 bases: TGCAGCGTTGAGGACAGGCCGTACGAGCAGTACTTC. This sequence joins TRBV29-1 and TRBJ2-7, with TRBD1 identical over 7 bases. Germline-derived CDR1 and CDR2 are SQVTM and ANQGSEA. Unmatched junction bases numbered 3, after V lost 3 bases and J lost 4 bases. The CDR3 extends over 12 amino acids.